This T cell receptor beta chain originates from a study of cytomegalovirus exposure and HLA in healthy donors. Looking at the study overall: There were approximately 400 genotyped donors. Of these, 81% fell in the genetic ancestry cluster associated with self-reported Caucasian donors.

In regard to this clone: The antigen is not known.

Broader study findings: Among the CMV-associated chains, a few were confirmed in vitro as specific for CMV antigens.

The PCR had 60 Vbeta and 13 Jbeta primers. Clones were read by immunoSEQ multiplex PCR, and TCRdb kept only the in-frame ones, dropping some. Here the sample spans under 200,000 clones, around three quarters being singletons. This receptor was taken from a woman in her thirties or forties in good health and CMV-seronegative. The sequencing input was PBMCs.

CDR3 in amino acids: CASSKDVPAGQPYQPQHF. In nucleotides, the CDR3 is TGTGCCAGCAGCAAAGACGTCCCCGCGGGACAGCCATATCAGCCCCAGCATTTT. V and J are TRBV21-1 and TRBJ1-5; the DNA was not compared with TRBD1, the D call given in the table. TRBV21-1 is a listed pseudogene. CDR3 length equals 18 residues.